This is a list of T cell receptor beta chains from one sample in a study of lymphopenia after photon versus proton radiotherapy. Data came from immunoSEQ multiplex PCR; TCRdb stores just in-frame clones and leaves some out. In the table there are 20,000 to 25,000 clones, around 85% of which are singletons. Sequencing was performed on peripheral blood, taken from a patient treated with photon-based radiotherapy. The receptors derive from a man aged 55-75 years with pancreatic cancer. The CDR3 runs from the conserved cysteine through the conserved F or W. The D gene is left open where the match is weak. Rows give clone size only sometimes, using once, few, many, or a class for an expanded clone.

TRBV7-3,NA,TRBJ2-7,NA,CASSRGLTYEQYF,TGTGCCAGCAGCCGGGGACTGACCTACGAGCAGTACTTC
TRBV5-8,TRBD2,TRBJ2-2,NA,CASSSVIAGTGELFF,TGTGCCAGCAGCTCGGTGATAGCGGGGACCGGGGAGCTGTTTTTT
TRBV9,NA,TRBJ2-7,NA,CASSVRAEPTKQYF,TGTGCCAGCAGCGTTCGGGCGGAGCCTACGAAGCAGTACTTC
TRBV19,NA,TRBJ2-7,once,CASSMDTRYGQYF,TGTGCCAGTAGTATGGATACAAGGTACGGGCAGTACTTC
TRBV2,TRBD1,TRBJ2-4,NA,CASAGGGIQYF,TGTGCCAGCGCAGGGGGCGGCATTCAGTACTTC
TRBV9,TRBD2,TRBJ2-3,NA,CASSVSGVGTDTQYF,TGTGCCAGCAGCGTGAGCGGGGTAGGCACAGATACGCAGTATTTT
TRBV6-5,NA,TRBJ1-5,once,CASSYSQSGQPQHF,TGTGCCAGCAGTTACTCCCAGTCAGGTCAGCCCCAGCATTTT
TRBV9,NA,TRBJ1-1,NA,CASSPRVDTEAFF,TGTGCCAGCAGCCCCAGGGTTGACACTGAAGCTTTCTTT
TRBV11-2,NA,TRBJ1-5,once,CASSLDTRNQPQHF,TGTGCCAGCAGCTTGGACACGCGCAATCAGCCCCAGCATTTT
TRBV18,TRBD1,TRBJ2-2,NA,CASSPDRVATGELFF,TGTGCCAGCTCACCAGACAGGGTCGCCACCGGGGAGCTGTTTTTT
TRBV7-6,NA,TRBJ2-1,once,CASSFNSNNEQFF,TGTGCCAGCAGCTTTAACTCTAACAATGAGCAGTTCTTC
TRBV29-1,NA,TRBJ1-5,NA,CSVWRQNTIVSNQPQRF,TGCAGCGTCTGGAGACAGAACACTATTGTTAGCAATCAGCCCCAGCGTTTT
TRBV29-1,TRBD1,TRBJ1-3,NA,CSTSGTGAGNTIYF,TGCAGCACCTCCGGGACAGGGGCTGGAAACACCATATATTTT
TRBV7-9,NA,TRBJ1-4,once,CASSLVQGYEKLFF,TGTGCCAGCAGCTTAGTTCAGGGGTATGAAAAACTGTTTTTT
TRBV7-8,NA,TRBJ1-2,once,CASSIGVGYGYTF,TGTGCCAGCAGCATCGGGGTAGGCTATGGCTACACCTTC
TRBV10-3,TRBD1,TRBJ2-7,NA,CAISGSETGLTYEQYF,TGTGCCATCAGTGGGTCCGAGACAGGGTTAACCTACGAGCAGTACTTC
TRBV19,NA,TRBJ1-4,NA,CASSDRHEKLFF,TGTGCCAGTAGTGATAGGCATGAAAAACTGTTTTTT